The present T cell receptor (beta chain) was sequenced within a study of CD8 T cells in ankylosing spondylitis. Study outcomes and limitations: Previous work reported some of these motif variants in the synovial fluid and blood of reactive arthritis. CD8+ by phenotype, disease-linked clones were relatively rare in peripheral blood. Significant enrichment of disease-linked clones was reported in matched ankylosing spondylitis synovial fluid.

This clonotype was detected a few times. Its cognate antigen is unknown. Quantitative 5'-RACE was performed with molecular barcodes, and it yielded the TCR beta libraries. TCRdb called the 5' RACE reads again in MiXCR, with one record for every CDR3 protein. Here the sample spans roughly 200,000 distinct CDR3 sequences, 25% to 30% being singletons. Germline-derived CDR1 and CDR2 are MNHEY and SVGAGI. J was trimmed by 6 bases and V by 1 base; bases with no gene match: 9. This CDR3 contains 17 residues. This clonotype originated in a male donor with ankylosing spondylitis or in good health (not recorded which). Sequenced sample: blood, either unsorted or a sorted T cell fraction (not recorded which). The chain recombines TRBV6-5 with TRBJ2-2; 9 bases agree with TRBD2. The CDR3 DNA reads TGTGCCAGCAGTTACTTCCAGATTAGCGGGAGTGCCGGGGAGCTGTTTTTT. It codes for CASSYFQISGSAGELFF.